What follows describes a single T cell receptor (beta chain). This entry is derived from a study of blood T cell repertoires in COVID-19. Study-wide background: The study drew acute and convalescent COVID-19 samples from the United States, Italy and Spain.

Repertoires were generated with immunoSEQ multiplex PCR, while TCRdb's copy carries only in-frame clones and drops some. The sample consists of around 300,000 clones, around 89% of them appearing once. Membership in each cohort depended on participant-reported clinical history. The CDR3 loop spans 14 amino acids. Germline loops: CDR1 KGHSH, CDR2 LQKENI. Trimming left V 0 bases short and J 9 bases short, with 12 bases between. The sequence derives from a woman aged 18-29 years with acute COVID-19. What was sequenced was PBMCs or T cells enriched from blood (not recorded which). V is TRBV18 and J is TRBJ2-1, with D perhaps matching TRBD1 (6 bases). The CDR3 DNA reads TGTGCCAGCTCACCACCGACAGGTTCGGGTGAGCAGTTCTTC. Translated, it gives CASSPPTGSGEQFF.